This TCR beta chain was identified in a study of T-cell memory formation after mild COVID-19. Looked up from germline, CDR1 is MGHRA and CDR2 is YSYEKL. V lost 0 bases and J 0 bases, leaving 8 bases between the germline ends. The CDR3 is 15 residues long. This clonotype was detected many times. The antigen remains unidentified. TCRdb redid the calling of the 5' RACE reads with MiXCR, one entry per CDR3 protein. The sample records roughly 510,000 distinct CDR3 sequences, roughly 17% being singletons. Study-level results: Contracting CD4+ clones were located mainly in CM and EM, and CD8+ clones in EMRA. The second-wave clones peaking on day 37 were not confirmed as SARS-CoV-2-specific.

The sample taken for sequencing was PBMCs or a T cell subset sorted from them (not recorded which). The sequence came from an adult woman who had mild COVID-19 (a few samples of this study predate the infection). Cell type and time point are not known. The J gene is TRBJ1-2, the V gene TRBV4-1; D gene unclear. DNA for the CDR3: TGCGCCAGCAGCCAAGATAACGGAGCTAACTATGGCTACACCTTC. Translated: CASSQDNGANYGYTF.